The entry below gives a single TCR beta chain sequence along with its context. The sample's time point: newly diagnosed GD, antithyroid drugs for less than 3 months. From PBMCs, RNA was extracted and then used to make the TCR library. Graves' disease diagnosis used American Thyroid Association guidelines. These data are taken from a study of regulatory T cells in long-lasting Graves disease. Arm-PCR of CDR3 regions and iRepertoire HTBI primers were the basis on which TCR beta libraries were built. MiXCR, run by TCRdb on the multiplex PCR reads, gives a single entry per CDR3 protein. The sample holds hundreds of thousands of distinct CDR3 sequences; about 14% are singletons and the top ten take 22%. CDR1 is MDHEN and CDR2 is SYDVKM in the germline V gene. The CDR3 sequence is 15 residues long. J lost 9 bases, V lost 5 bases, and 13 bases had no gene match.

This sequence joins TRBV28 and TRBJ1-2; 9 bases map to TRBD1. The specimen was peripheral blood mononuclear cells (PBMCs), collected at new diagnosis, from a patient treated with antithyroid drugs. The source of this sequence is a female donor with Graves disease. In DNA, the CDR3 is TGTGCCAGCAGTACCCCTGGGACAGGGAGTCGTCGCTACACCTTC. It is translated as CASSTPGTGSRRYTF.